This T cell receptor beta chain was profiled in a study of cytomegalovirus exposure and HLA in healthy donors listed by TCRdb under 2017. About the study as a whole: An earlier analysis of around 600 of the donors reported roughly 300 Gb of sequence data and more than 90 million unique TCR beta sequences from 190 million or so T cells. Rather than using new phenotypic data, the later analysis identified candidate immune exposures from TCR beta sequences and from how often those sequences occurred across donors. The T cell repertoires of about 700 subjects were profiled by immunosequencing and related to cytomegalovirus serostatus. Among about 400 genotyped donors of the cohort, an average of approximately 240,000 unique TCR beta nucleotide sequences was sequenced per donor, of which 15% to 20% were non-productive. Approximately 330 gigabases of sequencing data and tens of millions of unique TCR sequences made up an early release that covered roughly 670 HLA-typed donors. A later genetic analysis used genome-wide SNP genotypes for about 65% of the roughly 670 donors, treating that subset as a discovery cohort. In addition to the first cohort of hundreds of subjects, a separate validation cohort of approximately 110 different subjects was used. Of the roughly 400 genotyped donors, roughly 80% fell in the genetic ancestry cluster associated with self-reported Caucasian donors. Five DR-DQ haplotypes were handled as single units for association and clustering, since linkage in the cohort was strong. To predict cytomegalovirus infection status, the study combined high-throughput TCR immunosequencing, statistical association of individual TCRs with disease status, and machine learning. Alongside the repertoire data, information on donor age, sex, ethnicity and CMV serostatus was compiled. HLA typing covered class I and class II loci at four-digit resolution. The study was designed to test whether signatures of past pathogen exposure could be identified by cataloging public T cell receptors. To decide whether each TCR beta V gene segment behaved as functional or pseudogenic, an earlier analysis of some 570 of the donors relied on high-throughput TCR beta sequencing. Typing coverage differed by locus: A, B, C, DRB1 and DQB1 were typed in roughly 620-630 donors, DQA1 in 500 to 550, DPA1 in around 610, and DPB1 in 472. To study patterns of TCR occurrence, a later analysis re-analyzed previously published TCR beta repertoires from under 750 donors and added high-resolution HLA genotyping. All discovery cohort repertoires had been generated using a single sequencing platform. Here is what the overall study found, with its caveats: The classifier was reported to diagnose cytomegalovirus status with high specificity and sensitivity in both the original cohort and the validation cohort. In a later analysis, some 18,000 TCR beta sequences were associated with specific HLA alleles at a false discovery rate of 0.05. The presence/absence analyses assumed that sequencing depth was roughly uniform across donors, and that assumption may not be true. V-gene and J-gene trimming of TCR beta chains was associated with a missense DCLRE1C variant in a later genetic analysis, and the association was replicated in an independent cohort. Assigning TCR associations to individual alleles was difficult when HLA alleles, especially DR and DQ, strongly co-occurred. According to a later analysis, parvovirus B19, influenza, CMV and Epstein-Barr virus appeared linked to several top co-occurrence clusters. It was suggested by the authors that the approach could potentially be generalized to other disease states and immunological phenotypes. The study listed 150 to 200 TCR beta chains as associated with cytomegalovirus. The only immune exposure information available for the cohort was CMV serostatus. Because HLA typing was unavailable for some donors at each locus, only the typed subset was used in association tests. Most CMV-associated TCR beta chains appeared to be HLA-restricted in a later analysis, and the HLA associations seemed to be driven largely by CMV exposure. In this cohort, only TCR beta chains were sequenced, and detectable features were limited by the absence of alpha or paired-chain data. Linkage disequilibrium might explain the correlated functional status among segregating V segments, but an unknown experimental factor could not be ruled out. A few of the identified cytomegalovirus-associated TCR beta chains were confirmed in vitro to be specific for cytomegalovirus antigens. According to a later genetic analysis, donors in an Asian-associated ancestry cluster had fewer N-insertions in productive TCRs than the approximately 700-donor mean. Some IMGT-functional V segments, including TRBV6-2 and TRBV6-3, could not be distinguished by the 87-base-pair reads and were therefore excluded. A further reported finding was that TCR beta sequences accurately predicted the HLA-A and HLA-B alleles for most subjects in the first cohort. In a later analysis, HLA-associated TCR beta chains were found to be more clonally expanded and to have lower generation probabilities than equally common non-associated chains. According to a later analysis, TCR association rates differed among HLA loci, with DRB1 alleles showing the most associated TCRs and HLA-C alleles showing the fewest. Roughly 17 rarely observed V segments, including chromosome 9 orphons, were excluded from the earlier analysis of some 590 of the donors because counts were too low. A group of highly shared sequence variants was considered likely to be a technical artifact of the sequencing pipeline. While some public TCRs were present in many individuals, most TCR sequences turned up only very rarely across donors. An earlier analysis of around 600 of the donors showed that most TCR beta V segments appeared in productive rearrangements either about 87% or about 30% of the time, which broadly matched IMGT annotations.

CDR1 is given as LNHDA and CDR2 as SQIVND, both from the germline V gene (reference sequence). The CDR3 holds 15 amino acids from the cysteine to the phenylalanine. The CDR3 DNA has 45 bases and is translated from base 1. The germline V and J ends show losses of 6 bases and 7 bases respectively, and no gene match explains 12 bases of the junction. There are a few counts of this clone. Its cognate antigen has yet to be identified. Base-call qualities are not available, and no considerably larger clone is one nucleotide away. Library method: the immunoSEQ multiplex PCR assay. A mixture of 60 forward primers for TCR Vbeta segments and 13 reverse primers for TCR Jbeta segments was used in the multiplex PCR. The CDR3 region of rearranged TCR beta genes was amplified from genomic DNA by a multiplex PCR assay. On the Illumina HiSeq System, the amplified TCR beta libraries were sequenced as 87-base-pair reads. On the authors' methods: A later analysis counted tens of millions of unique TCR beta chains across the 600 to 850 repertoires, and 9 million to 14 million of these chains were shared by at least two donors. To remove PCR and sequencing errors, raw reads were error-corrected and collapsed into unique sequences using a nearest-neighbor algorithm that merged closely related sequences. Alignment of CDR3 sequences to IMGT reference sequences was used to assign V, D and J gene segments. For a sequence to be retained, a match of at least six nucleotides was required to both a V gene segment and a J gene segment. Rearrangements were called productive when the CDR3 lacked stop codons and stayed in frame with V and J; all others were non-productive. CDR3 was defined by IMGT convention, running from the second conserved V-encoded cysteine to the conserved J-encoded phenylalanine. In an earlier analysis of more than 550 of the donors, sequences lacking an unambiguous match to a single V gene segment were excluded. In an earlier analysis of several hundred of the donors, V segments were called functional above 56.7% productive rearrangements and were called segregating when the between-donor standard deviation exceeded 5%. To diagnose cytomegalovirus status from the catalog of TCR beta chain sequences, a statistical classification framework was built. In a later analysis, TCR nucleotide sequences were compared against IMGT/GENE-DB human TR gene sequences so that V and J genes could be assigned. Using the TCRdist pipeline, a later analysis assigned CDR3 sequences along with most-parsimonious VDJ recombination scenarios. In a later analysis, each TCR beta chain was defined by its CDR3 amino acid sequence together with its V-gene family, and reads without a unique V-gene family were excluded. A later analysis removed 500 to 650 highly shared, low-generation-probability nucleotide sequences to deal with suspected cross-contamination and a sequencing artifact. For each public chain, a later analysis derived a clonal expansion index from normalized ranks of inferred template counts within each repertoire. In a later analysis, generation probabilities were computed with a VDJ recombination model fitted to out-of-frame rearrangements, and the resulting probabilities were checked against IGoR. In a later analysis, TCR-TCR, TCR-HLA and TCR-CMV co-occurrence was scored with hypergeometric tests, and a repertoire-size bias correction was applied to TCR pairs. In a later analysis, false discovery rates were estimated by permuting HLA or CMV assignments 20 times. A later analysis grouped co-occurring TCRs with DBSCAN, adding TCRdist sequence similarity when clustering within HLA-allele-positive subsets. Co-occurrence clustering excluded repertoires with fewer than 30,000 or more than 120,000 public chains, plus five with anomalous nucleotide sharing. What TCRdb holds here is the immuneACCESS table cut down to in-frame rearrangements. Part of the clones is not present; checked against another copy, under half of the missing clones reflect an unresolved V gene, and the others are unexplained. That table is the source of V, J and clone size, and D and trimming were worked out from the DNA. The sample profile shows about 140,000 clones; around two thirds of them were found once. The ten largest clonotypes hold around 2% of the sample.

The cohort consisted of approximately 670 healthy bone marrow donors. Cohort members were all nominally healthy when sampled, although unrecorded immune exposures were likely present. The donor was CMV seronegative and was included in the group of about 400 seronegative cohort members. A peripheral blood sample was collected from each donor, and TCR beta sequencing was performed on peripheral blood mononuclear cells. Genomic DNA extraction from the blood cell samples was performed with the Qiagen DNeasy Blood Extraction Kit. The sequence joins TRBV19 to TRBJ1-5; the junction holds 7 bases that match TRBD1. The sequenced sample consisted of PBMCs. This clonotype was sampled from a male donor in good health and CMV-seronegative. The nucleotide sequence is given as TGTGCCAGTAGGCCTGGAGAGGGGGCACAGCAGCCCCAGCATTTT. Its protein is CASRPGEGAQQPQHF.